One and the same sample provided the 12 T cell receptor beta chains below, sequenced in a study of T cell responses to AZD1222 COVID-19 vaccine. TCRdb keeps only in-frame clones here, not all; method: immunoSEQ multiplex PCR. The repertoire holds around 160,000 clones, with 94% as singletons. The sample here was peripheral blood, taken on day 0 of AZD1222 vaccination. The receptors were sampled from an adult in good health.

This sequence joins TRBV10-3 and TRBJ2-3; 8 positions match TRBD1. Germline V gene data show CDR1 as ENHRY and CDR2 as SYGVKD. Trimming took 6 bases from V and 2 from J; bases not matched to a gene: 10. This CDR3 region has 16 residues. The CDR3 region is CAIRSKQGATTDTQYF. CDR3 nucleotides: TGTGCCATCAGATCGAAGCAGGGGGCTACCACAGATACGCAGTATTTT.

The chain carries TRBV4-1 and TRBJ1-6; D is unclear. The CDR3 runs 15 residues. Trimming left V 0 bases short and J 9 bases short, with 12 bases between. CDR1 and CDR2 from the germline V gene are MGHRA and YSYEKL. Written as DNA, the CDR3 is TGCGCCAGCAGCCAAGACCCCCCTCCCCTTTCACCCCTCCACTTT. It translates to CASSQDPPPLSPLHF.

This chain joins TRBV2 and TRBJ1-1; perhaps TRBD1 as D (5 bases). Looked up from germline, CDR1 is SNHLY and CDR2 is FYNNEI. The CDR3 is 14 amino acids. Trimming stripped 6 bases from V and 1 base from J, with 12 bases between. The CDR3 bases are TGTGCCAGCAGGGGCCGGGACCGGAACACTGAAGCTTTCTTT. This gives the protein CASRGRDRNTEAFF. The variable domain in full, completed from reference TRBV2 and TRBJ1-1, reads EPEVTQTPSHQVTQMGQEVILRCVPISNHLYFYWYRQILGQKVEFLVSFYNNEISEKSEIFDDQFSVERPDGSNFTLKIRSTKLEDSAMYFCASRGRDRNTEAFFGQGTRLTVV.

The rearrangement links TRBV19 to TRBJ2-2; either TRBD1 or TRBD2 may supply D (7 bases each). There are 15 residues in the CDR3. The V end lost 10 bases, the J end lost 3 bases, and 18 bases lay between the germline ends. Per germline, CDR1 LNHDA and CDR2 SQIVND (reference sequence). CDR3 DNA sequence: TGTGCCACTAACGTGGGAGGGGGCGACACCGGGGAGCTGTTTTTT. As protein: CATNVGGGDTGELFF.

The CDR3 nucleotides read TGTGCCTCTTTTACCGGGACACCGAATTCACCCCTCCACTTT. Translated, it gives CASFTGTPNSPLHF. V and J are TRBV19 and TRBJ1-6; possibly TRBD1 for D (6 bases). Germline-derived CDR1 and CDR2 are LNHDA and SQIVND (reference sequence). Trimming left V 11 bases short and J 7 bases short, with 18 bases between. The CDR3 runs 14 residues.

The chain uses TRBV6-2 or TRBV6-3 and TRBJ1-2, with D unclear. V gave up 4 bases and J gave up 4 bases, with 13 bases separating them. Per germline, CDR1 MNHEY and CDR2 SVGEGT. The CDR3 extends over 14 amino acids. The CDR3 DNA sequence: TGTGCCAGCAGTTCACAGAGGGCCCTCTATGGCTACACCTTC. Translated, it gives CASSSQRALYGYTF.

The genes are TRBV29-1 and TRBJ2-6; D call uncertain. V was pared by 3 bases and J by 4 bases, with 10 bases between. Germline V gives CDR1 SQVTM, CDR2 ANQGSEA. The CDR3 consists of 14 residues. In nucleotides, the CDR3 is TGCAGCGTTGAGGAAACTTACGGGGCCAACGTCCTGACTTTC. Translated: CSVEETYGANVLTF.

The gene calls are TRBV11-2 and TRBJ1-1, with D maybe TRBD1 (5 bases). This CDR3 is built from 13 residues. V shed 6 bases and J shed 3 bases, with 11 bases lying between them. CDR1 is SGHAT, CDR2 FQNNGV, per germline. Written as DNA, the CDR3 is TGTGCCAGCAGTACCAGGGTAGACACTGAAGCTTTCTTT. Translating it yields CASSTRVDTEAFF.

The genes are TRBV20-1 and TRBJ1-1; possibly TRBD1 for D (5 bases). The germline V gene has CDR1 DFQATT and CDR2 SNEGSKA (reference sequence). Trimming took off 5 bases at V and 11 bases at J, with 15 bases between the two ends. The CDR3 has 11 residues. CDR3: CSAPRSAGAFF. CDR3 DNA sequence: TGCAGTGCTCCCAGGTCCGCAGGGGCTTTCTTT.

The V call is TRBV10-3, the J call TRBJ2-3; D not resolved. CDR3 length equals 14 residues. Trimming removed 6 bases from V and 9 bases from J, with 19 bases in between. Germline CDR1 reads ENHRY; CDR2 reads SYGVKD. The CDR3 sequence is CAIRLDIPGATQYF. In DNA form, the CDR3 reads TGTGCCATCAGGCTCGATATCCCCGGCGCGACGCAGTATTTT.

This CDR3 reads CASSLAASYYEQYF. The CDR3 DNA follows: TGTGCCAGCAGCTTAGCAGCGTCCTACTACGAGCAGTACTTC. The chain couples TRBV11-1 to TRBJ2-7; no reliable D call. Per germline, CDR1 SGHAT and CDR2 FQDESV (reference sequence). V was clipped by 0 bases and J by 3 bases, with 9 bases between them. The CDR3 loop spans 14 amino acids.

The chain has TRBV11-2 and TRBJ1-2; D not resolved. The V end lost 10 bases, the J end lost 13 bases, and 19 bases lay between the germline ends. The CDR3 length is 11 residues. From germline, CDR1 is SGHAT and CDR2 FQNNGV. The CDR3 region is CAIRRAAIGTF. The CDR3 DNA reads TGTGCCATCCGTCGGGCTGCCATAGGCACCTTC.